These 31 T cell receptor beta chains originate from one sample sequenced in a study of cytomegalovirus exposure and HLA in healthy donors listed by TCRdb under 2017. The library was produced with the immunoSEQ multiplex PCR assay. A mixture of 60 forward primers for TCR Vbeta segments and 13 reverse primers for TCR Jbeta segments was used in the multiplex PCR. Here the immuneACCESS table is served through TCRdb, limited to in-frame sequences with V and J called. Missing clones are a known gap in these copies; in checked studies unresolved V genes cover under half, and the rest lacks a known reason. In all, the sample holds about 130,000 clones, and around 83% of those were seen once. The ten largest clonotypes hold about 6.7% of the sample. Sequencing used PBMCs. The receptors here all came from a woman in her 30s in good health and CMV-seropositive.

The rearrangement uses TRBV15 and TRBJ1-6; 9 bases line up with TRBD1. The CDR3 is made up of 15 amino acids. The germline V gene has CDR1 LNHNV and CDR2 YYDKDF (reference sequence). The ends lost 2 bases at V and 7 bases at J; junction bases unmatched: 3. The CDR3 DNA reads TGTGCCACCAGCAGAACAGGGACAGGGAATTCACCCCTCCACTTT. Protein product: CATSRTGTGNSPLHF.

V usage is TRBV5-8 and J usage is TRBJ2-7; TRBD1 might be the D (6 bases). The CDR3 contains 14 residues. Trimming removed 0 bases from V and 7 bases from J, with 14 bases in between. Per germline, CDR1 SGHTS and CDR2 YDEGEE. As DNA, the CDR3 is TGTGCCAGCAGCTTGGGGGCAGGGGTGAAAGAGCAGTACTTC. This sequence encodes CASSLGAGVKEQYF.

There are a few counts of this clone. The CDR3 loop is CASSPLWNTEAFF. DNA for the CDR3: TGTGCCAGCAGTCCTCTTTGGAACACTGAAGCTTTCTTT. This sequence joins TRBV28 and TRBJ1-1, with D uncertain. Germline V gene data show CDR1 as MDHEN and CDR2 as SYDVKM. Trimming pared 5 bases from V and 1 base from J, leaving 8 bases between. The CDR3 runs 13 residues.

The chain employs TRBV6-1 and TRBJ2-2, with 7 bases matching TRBD1. The CDR3 length is 15 residues. The V gene's germline CDR1 is MNHNS and CDR2 SASEGT. Trimming took 3 bases from V and 2 from J; bases not matched to a gene: 3. The CDR3, as DNA: TGTGCCAGCAGTGAGCGACAGGGAAACACCGGGGAGCTGTTTTTT. Translated: CASSERQGNTGELFF.

The count of this clone is one. The gene calls are TRBV27 and TRBJ2-1; 9 bases map to TRBD2. Germline V CDR1 and CDR2: MNHEY, SMNVEV (reference sequence). The CDR3 extends over 14 amino acids. The trim removed 7 bases at V and 5 bases at J, leaving 6 bases unmatched. CDR3 DNA: TGTGCCAGCACTTCCCGACTAGCGGACAATGAGCAGTTCTTC. It encodes CASTSRLADNEQFF.

V and J are TRBV5-1 and TRBJ1-5, with a weak D call TRBD1 (5 bases). V was clipped by 3 bases and J by 2 bases, with 9 bases between them. Germline assignment: CDR1 SGHRS and CDR2 YFSETQ. The CDR3 totals 14 residues. The CDR3 is CASSYLGGNQPQHF. The CDR3 nucleotides are TGCGCCAGCAGCTACCTAGGGGGCAATCAGCCCCAGCATTTT.

This clone was detected only a few times. For the CDR3, the DNA is TGTGCCAGCAGTTACCGAGACAGGGGTAATTCACCCCTCCACTTT. Translating it yields CASSYRDRGNSPLHF. V gene TRBV6-6 combines with J gene TRBJ1-6; the match to TRBD1 covers 8 bases. The CDR3 is 15 amino acids. Germline V gene sequence: CDR1 MNHNY, CDR2 SVGAGI (reference sequence). The J segment lost 6 bases and the V segment lost 2 bases, leaving 3 bases of the junction unmatched.

The chain is built from TRBV28 and TRBJ1-1; no clear D. V was clipped by 3 bases and J by 8 bases, with 10 bases between them. This CDR3 is 12 amino acids long. CDR1 is MDHEN, CDR2 SYDVKM, per germline. The CDR3 DNA reads as TGTGCCAGCAGTTTGTCCCCCCGGGAAGCTTTCTTT. Its translation: CASSLSPREAFF.

CDR3 nucleotide sequence: TGTGCCAGCAGTTCTTGGACTAGCGTAAAAACCGGGGAGCTGTTTTTT. As protein: CASSSWTSVKTGELFF. This chain joins TRBV27 and TRBJ2-2; 9 nucleotides match TRBD2. CDR3 length: 16 residues. Germline CDR1 and CDR2: MNHEY and SMNVEV (reference sequence). The V and J ends lost 4 bases and 5 bases, in that order; junction bases with no gene match: 8.

The chain joins TRBV28 to TRBJ2-6; possible D gene TRBD1, 6 bases. The CDR3 has 15 residues. Germline CDR1 is MDHEN and CDR2 is SYDVKM. V lost 5 bases and J 4 bases, leaving 12 bases between the germline ends. This chain's CDR3 is CASSQQGTGANVLTF. In nucleotides, the CDR3 is TGTGCCAGCAGTCAACAGGGCACGGGGGCCAACGTCCTGACTTTC.

The chain employs TRBV30 and TRBJ1-1; TRBD1 agrees at 7 bases. Trimming cost V 4 bases and J 0 bases; bases outside gene matches: 5. Germline V gene sequence: CDR1 GTSNPN, CDR2 SVGIG (reference sequence). The CDR3 consists of 14 residues. The CDR3 region is CAWNRQGVNTEAFF. In DNA, the CDR3 is TGTGCCTGGAACCGACAGGGCGTGAACACTGAAGCTTTCTTT.

The J gene is TRBJ2-1, the V gene TRBV5-1; 13 bases match TRBD2. Germline V gene sequence: CDR1 SGHRS, CDR2 YFSETQ. The CDR3 contains 16 residues. V lost 3 bases and J lost 7; bases outside the gene matches: 7. CDR3 nucleotides: TGCGCCAGCAGCTCCCGACTAGCGGGAGGAGCGAATGAGCAGTTCTTC. It codes for CASSSRLAGGANEQFF.

This clone was detected a few times. This chain uses TRBV15 with TRBJ2-1; 7 bases map to TRBD2. Per germline, CDR1 LNHNV and CDR2 YYDKDF (reference sequence). Trimming cost V 2 bases and J 1 base; bases outside gene matches: 2. CDR3 length: 15 amino acids. CDR3 protein: CATSRSGASYNEQFF. The DNA for the CDR3 is TGTGCCACCAGCAGAAGCGGGGCTTCCTACAATGAGCAGTTCTTC.

This clone showed up just once. The V gene is TRBV5-1, the J gene TRBJ2-1, with 11 positions matching TRBD2. CDR1 and CDR2 (germline): SGHRS, YFSETQ. V dropped 3 bases and J dropped 5; count of bases not matched to a gene: 10. This CDR3 has 17 amino acids. The CDR3 DNA reads TGCGCCAGCAGCTCGCGATCTAGCGGGGGGCAGAACAATGAGCAGTTCTTC. Its protein product is CASSSRSSGGQNNEQFF.

The chain couples TRBV28 to TRBJ2-3; 9 nucleotides line up with TRBD2. The germline V gene has CDR1 MDHEN and CDR2 SYDVKM. This CDR3 comprises 17 residues. The V and J ends lost 4 bases and 2 bases, in that order; junction bases with no gene match: 10. The CDR3: CASSSLAGLATTDTQYF. CDR3 sequence (DNA): TGTGCCAGCAGTTCCCTAGCTGGACTAGCGACCACAGATACGCAGTATTTT.

The chain links TRBV5-3 to TRBJ1-2, with D unclear. TRBV5-3 is marked as an open reading frame, function uncertain. Trimming removed 4 bases from V and 6 bases from J, with 7 bases in between. The CDR3 is made up of 11 amino acids. CDR3 protein: CARSLINGYTF. CDR3 nucleotide sequence: TGTGCCAGAAGCCTTATAAATGGCTACACCTTC.

The chain uses TRBV6-1 and TRBJ2-1; 9 bases line up with TRBD2. This CDR3 has 16 amino acids. V trimming: 4 bases; J trimming: 4 bases; junction bases outside the gene matches: 8. Germline CDR1 and CDR2: MNHNS and SASEGT. The CDR3 nucleotides are TGTGCCAGCAGTGTGTGGTTGCGGGGGGGTTACAATGAGCAGTTCTTC. This gives the protein CASSVWLRGGYNEQFF.

The V and J genes are TRBV5-1 and TRBJ2-1, with D perhaps matching TRBD1 (6 bases). The CDR3 totals 16 residues. Germline-derived CDR1 and CDR2 are SGHRS and YFSETQ. V was pared by 4 bases and J by 1 base, with 15 bases between. CDR3 bases: TGCGCCAGCAGCCCTCCCGACAGGCCTTCCTACAATGAGCAGTTCTTC. Its translation: CASSPPDRPSYNEQFF.

J is TRBJ1-1 and V is TRBV19, with a tentative D call TRBD1 (5 bases). Germline V gene sequence: CDR1 LNHDA, CDR2 SQIVND (reference sequence). The CDR3 runs to 14 residues. Trimming pared 7 bases from V and 5 bases from J, leaving 17 bases between. The CDR3 DNA follows: TGTGCCAGTAAAAGGGGCGAGGAGGGAACTGAAGCTTTCTTT. It codes for CASKRGEEGTEAFF.

This clone was observed a handful of times. In nucleotides, the CDR3 is TGCGCCAGCAGCTTGGCCCTGGGGGGGGGCACTGAAGCTTTCTTT. The encoded protein is CASSLALGGGTEAFF. The chain joins TRBV5-1 to TRBJ1-1; D might be TRBD1 (5 bases). The V end lost 0 bases, the J end lost 4 bases, and 13 bases lay between the germline ends. The V gene's germline CDR1 is SGHRS and CDR2 YFSETQ. This CDR3 is 15 amino acids long.

The rearrangement links TRBV7-3 to TRBJ2-5; 16 bases map to TRBD2. The CDR3 length is 19 residues. Germline-derived CDR1 and CDR2 are SGHTA and FQGTGA. V lost 4 bases, J lost 4 bases, and 12 bases stayed unmatched. Here the CDR3 DNA reads TGTGCCAGCAGCTCGACTACCGGGACTAGCGGGGGGGCCGCAGAGACCCAGTACTTC. This codes for CASSSTTGTSGGAAETQYF.

V is TRBV13 and J is TRBJ2-1, with 9 bases identical to TRBD2. The CDR3 covers 17 residues. The germline gives CDR1 PRHDT, CDR2 FYEKMQ (reference sequence). V lost 2 bases and J lost 2; bases outside the gene matches: 7. The CDR3 here is CASSLSSGLATYNEQFF. The CDR3 bases are TGTGCCAGCAGCTTAAGTTCCGGACTAGCGACCTACAATGAGCAGTTCTTC.

The CDR3 loop is CASSPPGGGNYGYTF. The CDR3 DNA is TGTGCCAGCTCACCACCGGGCGGGGGAAACTATGGCTACACCTTC. The chain employs TRBV18 and TRBJ1-2; D perhaps matches TRBD1 (5 bases). Between the trimmed V and J ends, which lost 0 bases and 2 bases, there was a span of 10 bases. The germline CDR1 and CDR2 sequences are KGHSH and LQKENI. This CDR3 has 15 residues.

The rearrangement links TRBV7-8 to TRBJ2-5, with TRBD2 matching over 8 bases. Germline V lookup: CDR1 SGHVS, CDR2 FQNEAQ. V lost 0 bases and J lost 5; bases outside the gene matches: 11. The CDR3 is 17 amino acids. The CDR3 sequence: CASSLAGLAGRGETQYF. CDR3 nucleotides: TGTGCCAGCAGCTTAGCGGGTTTAGCGGGGCGGGGGGAGACCCAGTACTTC.

The rearrangement joins TRBV6-6 to TRBJ1-1; 7 bases are shared with TRBD1. The germline CDR1 and CDR2 sequences are MNHNY and SVGAGI (reference sequence). CDR3 length: 16 amino acids. The V segment lost 6 bases and the J segment 4 bases; nucleotides outside the gene matches: 14. This CDR3 is CASRAPTGSRGTEAFF. In nucleotides, the CDR3 is TGTGCCAGCAGAGCCCCGACAGGGAGCAGGGGCACTGAAGCTTTCTTT.

This chain connects TRBV4-2 to TRBJ2-7, with unresolved D. The germline V and J ends were trimmed by 1 base and 0 bases, with 4 bases remaining between them. The CDR3 has 13 residues. CDR1 LGHNA and CDR2 YNFKEQ come from the germline V gene. CDR3 DNA: TGTGCCAGCAGCCAAGGCGGCTCCTACGAGCAGTACTTC. It codes for CASSQGGSYEQYF.

The J gene is TRBJ1-2, the V gene TRBV19; the D is unclear. Trimming took off 3 bases at V and 5 bases at J, with 13 bases between the two ends. Germline V gene data show CDR1 as LNHDA and CDR2 as SQIVND (reference sequence). The CDR3 has 14 amino acids. CDR3 in DNA: TGTGCCAGTAGTATGGGTAGCGGGAAATATGGCTACACCTTC. Its translation: CASSMGSGKYGYTF.

The DNA for the CDR3 is TGTGCCTGGACCGAAGGGGGGCTAGCGGGATGCGAGCAGTACTTC. It translates to CAWTEGGLAGCEQYF. The rearrangement links TRBV30 to TRBJ2-7, with TRBD2 matching over 9 bases. The CDR3 covers 15 residues. The germline V gene has CDR1 GTSNPN and CDR2 SVGIG (reference sequence). The V and J ends lost 4 bases and 6 bases, in that order; junction bases with no gene match: 13.

The chain has TRBV5-1 and TRBJ1-1, with D possibly matching TRBD1 (6 bases). The CDR3 consists of 14 residues. Trimming took 0 bases from V and 6 from J, leaving 12 bases between them. Per the germline V gene, CDR1 is SGHRS and CDR2 is YFSETQ. CDR3 sequence: CASSLAGGLSEAFF. The CDR3 DNA follows: TGCGCCAGCAGCTTGGCCGGGGGGCTGTCTGAAGCTTTCTTT.

A note on this clone: One end of the junction does not line up with germline, which may come from a read error. This chain uses TRBV30 with TRBJ2-1; 10 bases are a match to TRBD2. The CDR3 consists of 13 residues. Germline V gene sequence: CDR1 GTSNPN, CDR2 SVGIG (reference sequence). CDR3 amino acids: CGLAGGQSLEQFF. The CDR3 region has the DNA TGCGGTTTAGCGGGGGGTCAGTCTCTTGAGCAGTTCTTC.

This chain links TRBV7-2 with TRBJ2-3; 11 nucleotides align to TRBD2. The ends lost 5 bases at V and 4 bases at J; junction bases unmatched: 11. CDR1 and CDR2 (germline): SGHTA, FQGNSA. The CDR3 spans 17 residues. CDR3 protein: CASSQRVGLAESDTQYF. In nucleotides, the CDR3 is TGTGCCAGCAGCCAGAGGGTGGGACTAGCGGAGTCAGATACGCAGTATTTT.